This entry describes one T cell receptor (beta chain). Original methodology: Reference gene primers were amplified, and this amplification served to estimate nucleated cell counts. The protocol was immunoSEQ multiplex PCR, while the TCRdb copy is restricted to in-frame clones and leaves out a portion. From that table come the V and J calls and clone size; the DNA was used to work out D and trimming. The table records some 150,000 clones, less than 90% of them present only once. The data are from a study of blood T cell repertoires in COVID-19. Looking at the study overall: From the United States, Italy and Spain came samples of acute and convalescent COVID-19. PBMCs, B-cell-depleted T cells, or T cells provided the cDNA or gDNA that made up the material.

CDR1 and CDR2 from the germline V gene are LNHNV and YYDKDF (reference sequence). This CDR3 contains 13 residues. Trimming took 3 bases from V and 4 from J, leaving 7 bases between them. Source material: peripheral blood. The receptor's source is a human donor in a cohort sampled during active COVID-19. This rearrangement joins TRBV15 to TRBJ1-5; D gene ambiguous. This CDR3 is CATSRKQNQPQHF. The DNA for the CDR3 is TGTGCCACCAGCAGGAAACAGAATCAGCCCCAGCATTTT.